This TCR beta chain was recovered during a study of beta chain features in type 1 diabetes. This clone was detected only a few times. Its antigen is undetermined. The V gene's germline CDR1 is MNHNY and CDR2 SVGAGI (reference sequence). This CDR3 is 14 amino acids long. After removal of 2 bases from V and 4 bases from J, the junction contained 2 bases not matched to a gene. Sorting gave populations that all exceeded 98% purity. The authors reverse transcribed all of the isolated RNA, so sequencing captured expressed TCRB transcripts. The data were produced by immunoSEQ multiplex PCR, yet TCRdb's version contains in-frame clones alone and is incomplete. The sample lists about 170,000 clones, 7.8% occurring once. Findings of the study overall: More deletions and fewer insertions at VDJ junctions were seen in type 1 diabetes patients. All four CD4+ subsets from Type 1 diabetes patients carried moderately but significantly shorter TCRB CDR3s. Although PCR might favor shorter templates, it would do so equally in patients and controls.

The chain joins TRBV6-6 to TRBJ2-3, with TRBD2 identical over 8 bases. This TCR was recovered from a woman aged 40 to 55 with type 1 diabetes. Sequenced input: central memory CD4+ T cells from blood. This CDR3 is CASSYGGGSDTQYF. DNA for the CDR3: TGTGCCAGCAGTTACGGCGGGGGGTCAGATACGCAGTATTTT.